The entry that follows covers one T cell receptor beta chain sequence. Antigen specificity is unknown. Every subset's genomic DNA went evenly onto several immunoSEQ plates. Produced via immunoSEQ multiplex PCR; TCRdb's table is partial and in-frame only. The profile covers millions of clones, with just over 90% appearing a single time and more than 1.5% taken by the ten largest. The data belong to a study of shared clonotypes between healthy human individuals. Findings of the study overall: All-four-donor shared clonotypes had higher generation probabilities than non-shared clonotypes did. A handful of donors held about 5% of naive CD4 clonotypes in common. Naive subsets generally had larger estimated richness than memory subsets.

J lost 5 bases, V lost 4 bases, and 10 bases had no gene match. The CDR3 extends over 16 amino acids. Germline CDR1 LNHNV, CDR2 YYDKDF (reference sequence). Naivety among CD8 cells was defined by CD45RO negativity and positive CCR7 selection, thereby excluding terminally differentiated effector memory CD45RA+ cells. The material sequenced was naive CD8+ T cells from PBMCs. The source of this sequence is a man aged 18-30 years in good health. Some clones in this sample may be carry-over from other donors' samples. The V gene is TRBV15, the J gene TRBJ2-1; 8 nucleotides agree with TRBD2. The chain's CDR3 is CATSKGPGLDNNEQFF. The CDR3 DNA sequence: TGTGCCACCAGCAAAGGGCCGGGACTAGACAACAATGAGCAGTTCTTC.